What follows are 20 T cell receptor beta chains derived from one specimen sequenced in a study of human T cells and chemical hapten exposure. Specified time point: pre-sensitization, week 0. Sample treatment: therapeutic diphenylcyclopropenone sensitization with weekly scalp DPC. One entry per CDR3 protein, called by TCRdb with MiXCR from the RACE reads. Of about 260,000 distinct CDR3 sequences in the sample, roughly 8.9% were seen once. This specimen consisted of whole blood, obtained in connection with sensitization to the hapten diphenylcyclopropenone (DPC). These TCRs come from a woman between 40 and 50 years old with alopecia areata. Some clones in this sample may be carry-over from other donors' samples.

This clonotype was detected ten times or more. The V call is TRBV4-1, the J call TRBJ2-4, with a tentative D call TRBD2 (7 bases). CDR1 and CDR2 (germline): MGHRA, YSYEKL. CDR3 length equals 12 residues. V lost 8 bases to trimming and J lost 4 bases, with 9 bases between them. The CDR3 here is CASRGAKNIQYF. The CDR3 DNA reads TGCGCCAGCCGGGGGGCAAAAAACATTCAGTACTTC.

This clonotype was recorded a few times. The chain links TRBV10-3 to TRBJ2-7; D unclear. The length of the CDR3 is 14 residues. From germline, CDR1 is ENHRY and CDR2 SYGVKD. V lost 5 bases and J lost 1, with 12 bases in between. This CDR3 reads CAISPPAGSYEQYF. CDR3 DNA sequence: TGTGCCATCAGTCCCCCGGCAGGTTCCTACGAGCAGTACTTC.

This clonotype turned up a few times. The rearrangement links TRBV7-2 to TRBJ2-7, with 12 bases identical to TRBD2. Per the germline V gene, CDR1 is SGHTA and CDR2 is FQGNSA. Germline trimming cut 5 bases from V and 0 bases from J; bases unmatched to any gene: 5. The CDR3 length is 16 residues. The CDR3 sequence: CASSPVTSGSSYEQYF. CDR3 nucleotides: TGTGCCAGCAGCCCTGTGACTAGCGGGAGCTCCTACGAGCAGTACTTC.

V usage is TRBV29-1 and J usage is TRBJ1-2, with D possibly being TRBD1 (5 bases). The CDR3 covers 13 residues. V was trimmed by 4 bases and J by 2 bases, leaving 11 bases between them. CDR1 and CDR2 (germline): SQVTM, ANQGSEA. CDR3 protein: CSVAKGRNYGYTF. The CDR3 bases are TGCAGCGTTGCGAAGGGGAGAAACTATGGCTACACCTTC.

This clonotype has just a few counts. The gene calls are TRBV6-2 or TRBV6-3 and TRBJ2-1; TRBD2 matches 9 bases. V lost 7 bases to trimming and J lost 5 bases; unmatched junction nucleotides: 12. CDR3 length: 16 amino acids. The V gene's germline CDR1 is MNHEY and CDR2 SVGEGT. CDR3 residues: CASNQIAGVVHNEQFF. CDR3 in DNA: TGTGCCAGCAACCAGATAGCGGGAGTAGTCCACAATGAGCAGTTCTTC.

The CDR3 loop is CATSRDQGTLSYEQYF. The DNA for the CDR3 is TGTGCCACCAGCAGAGATCAGGGGACATTGTCCTACGAGCAGTACTTC. The rearrangement links TRBV15 to TRBJ2-7; D possibly corresponds to TRBD1 (6 bases). V was clipped by 0 bases and J by 1 base, with 13 bases between them. This CDR3 comprises 16 residues. Germline V gives CDR1 LNHNV, CDR2 YYDKDF (reference sequence).

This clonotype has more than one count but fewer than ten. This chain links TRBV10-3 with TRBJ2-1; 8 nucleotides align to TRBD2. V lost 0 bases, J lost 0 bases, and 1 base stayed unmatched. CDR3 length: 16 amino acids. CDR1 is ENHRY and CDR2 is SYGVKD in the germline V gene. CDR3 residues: CAISESGTSSYNEQFF. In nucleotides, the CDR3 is TGTGCCATCAGTGAGTCAGGGACTAGCTCCTACAATGAGCAGTTCTTC.

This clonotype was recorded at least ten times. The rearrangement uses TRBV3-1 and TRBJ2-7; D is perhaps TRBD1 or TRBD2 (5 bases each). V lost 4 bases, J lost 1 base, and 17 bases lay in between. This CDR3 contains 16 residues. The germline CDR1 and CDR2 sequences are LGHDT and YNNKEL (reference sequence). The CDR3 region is CASSLSPGRSSYEQYF. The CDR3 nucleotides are TGTGCCAGCAGCCTCAGCCCGGGACGGAGTTCCTACGAGCAGTACTTC.

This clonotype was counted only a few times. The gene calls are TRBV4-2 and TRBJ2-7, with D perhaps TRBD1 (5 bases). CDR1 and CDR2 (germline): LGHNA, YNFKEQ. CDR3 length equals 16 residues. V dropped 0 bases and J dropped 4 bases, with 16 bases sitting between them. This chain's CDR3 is CASSQEWAQGSYEQYF. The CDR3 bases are TGTGCCAGCAGCCAAGAATGGGCCCAGGGCTCTTACGAGCAGTACTTC.

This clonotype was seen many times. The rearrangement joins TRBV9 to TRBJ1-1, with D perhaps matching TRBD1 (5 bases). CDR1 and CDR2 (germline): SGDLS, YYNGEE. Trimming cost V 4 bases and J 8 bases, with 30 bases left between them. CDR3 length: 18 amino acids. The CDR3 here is CASSMRPLQGVDETEAFF. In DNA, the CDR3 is TGTGCCAGCAGCATGAGACCCCTCCAGGGAGTGGATGAGACGGAAGCTTTCTTT.

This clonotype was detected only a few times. The DNA of the CDR3 is TGTGCCAGCAGCTTAGGTAGCGGGAGGACACGAGAGACCCAGTACTTC. It translates to CASSLGSGRTRETQYF. The chain uses TRBV7-2 and TRBJ2-5, with 10 bases that match TRBD2. Trimming took 1 base from V and 4 from J; bases not matched to a gene: 6. CDR1 and CDR2 from the germline V gene are SGHTA and FQGNSA. CDR3 size: 16 residues.

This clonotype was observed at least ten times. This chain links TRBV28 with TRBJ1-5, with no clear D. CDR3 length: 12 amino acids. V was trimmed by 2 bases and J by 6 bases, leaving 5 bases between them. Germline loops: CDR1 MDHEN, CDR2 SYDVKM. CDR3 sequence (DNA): TGTGCCAGCAGTTTAATCTCTCAGCCCCAGCATTTT. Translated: CASSLISQPQHF.

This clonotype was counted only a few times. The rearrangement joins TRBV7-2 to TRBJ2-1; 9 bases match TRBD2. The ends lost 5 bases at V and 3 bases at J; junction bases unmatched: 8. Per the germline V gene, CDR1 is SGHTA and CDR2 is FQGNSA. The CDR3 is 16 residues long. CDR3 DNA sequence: TGTGCCAGCAGCCGCGGGGGGGCGCGGAGCTACAATGAGCAGTTCTTC. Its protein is CASSRGGARSYNEQFF.

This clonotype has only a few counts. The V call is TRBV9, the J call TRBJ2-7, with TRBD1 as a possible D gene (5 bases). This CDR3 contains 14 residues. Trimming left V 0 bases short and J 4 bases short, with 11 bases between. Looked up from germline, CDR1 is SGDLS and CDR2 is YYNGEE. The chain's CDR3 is CASSVGVGAYEQYF. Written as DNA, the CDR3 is TGTGCCAGCAGCGTAGGGGTAGGGGCGTACGAGCAGTACTTC.

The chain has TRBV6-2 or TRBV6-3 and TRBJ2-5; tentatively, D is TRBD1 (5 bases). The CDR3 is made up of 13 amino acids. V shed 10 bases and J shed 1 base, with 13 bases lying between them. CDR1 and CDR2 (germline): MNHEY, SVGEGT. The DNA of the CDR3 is TGTGCCACCACAGGACCTCCCCAAGAGACCCAGTACTTC. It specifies CATTGPPQETQYF.

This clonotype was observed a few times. The CDR3 is CASSLPTLSSYNEQFF. In DNA, the CDR3 is TGCGCCAGCAGCTTGCCGACCCTAAGCTCCTACAATGAGCAGTTCTTC. This chain links TRBV5-1 with TRBJ2-1; D unclear. V shed 1 base and J shed 0 bases, with 11 bases lying between them. The CDR3 consists of 16 residues. CDR1 SGHRS and CDR2 YFSETQ come from the germline V gene. Full variable domain (outside the CDR3, taken from reference TRBV5-1 and TRBJ2-1): KAGVTQTPRYLIKTRGQQVTLSCSPISGHRSVSWYQQTPGQGLQFLFEYFSETQRNKGNFPGRFSGRQFSNSRSEMNVSTLELGDSALYLCASSLPTLSSYNEQFFGPGTRLTVL.

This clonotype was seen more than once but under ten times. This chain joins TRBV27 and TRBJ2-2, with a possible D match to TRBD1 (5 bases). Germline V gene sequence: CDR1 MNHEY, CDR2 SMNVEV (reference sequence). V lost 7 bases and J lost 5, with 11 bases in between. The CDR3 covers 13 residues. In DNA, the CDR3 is TGTGCCAGCATAGACAGCTTGACCGGGGAGCTGTTTTTT. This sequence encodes CASIDSLTGELFF.

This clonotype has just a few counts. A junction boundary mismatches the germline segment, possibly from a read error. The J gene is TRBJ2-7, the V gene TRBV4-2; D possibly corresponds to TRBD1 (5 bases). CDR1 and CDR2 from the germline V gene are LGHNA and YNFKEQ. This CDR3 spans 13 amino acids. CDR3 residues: CGSSPTTGSAQYF. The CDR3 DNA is TGTGGCAGCAGCCCAACAACAGGTTCGGCGCAGTACTTC.

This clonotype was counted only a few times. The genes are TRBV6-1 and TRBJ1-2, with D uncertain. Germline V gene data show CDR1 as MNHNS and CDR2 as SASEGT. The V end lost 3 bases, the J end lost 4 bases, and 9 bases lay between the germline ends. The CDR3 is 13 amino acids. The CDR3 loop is CASSEREGYGYTF. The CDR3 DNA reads TGTGCCAGCAGTGAGAGGGAAGGCTATGGCTACACCTTC.

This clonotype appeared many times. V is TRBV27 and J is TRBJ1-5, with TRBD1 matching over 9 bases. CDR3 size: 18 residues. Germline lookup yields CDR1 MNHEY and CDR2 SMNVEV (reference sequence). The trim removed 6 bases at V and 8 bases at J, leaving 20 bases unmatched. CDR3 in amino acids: CASSTPPRPGQGLKPQHF. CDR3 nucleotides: TGTGCCAGCAGCACTCCCCCTCGGCCTGGACAGGGGTTGAAGCCCCAGCATTTT.